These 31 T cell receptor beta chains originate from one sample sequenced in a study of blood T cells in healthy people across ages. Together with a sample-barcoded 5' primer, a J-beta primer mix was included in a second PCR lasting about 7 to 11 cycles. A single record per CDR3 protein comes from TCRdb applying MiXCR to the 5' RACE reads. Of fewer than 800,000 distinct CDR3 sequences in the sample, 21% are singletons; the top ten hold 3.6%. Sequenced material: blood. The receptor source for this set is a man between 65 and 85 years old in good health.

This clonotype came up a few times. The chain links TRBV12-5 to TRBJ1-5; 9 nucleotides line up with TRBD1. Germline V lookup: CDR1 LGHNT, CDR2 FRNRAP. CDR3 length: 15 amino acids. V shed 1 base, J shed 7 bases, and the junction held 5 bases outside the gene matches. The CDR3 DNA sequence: TGTGCTAGTGGTTTGGGCACAGGGGGCAGACAGCCCCAGCATTTT. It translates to CASGLGTGGRQPQHF.

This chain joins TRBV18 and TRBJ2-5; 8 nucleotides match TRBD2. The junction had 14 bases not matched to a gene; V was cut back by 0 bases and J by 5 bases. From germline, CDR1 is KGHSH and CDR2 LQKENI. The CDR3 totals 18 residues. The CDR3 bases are TGTGCCAGCTCACCACCGTTGGCTAGCGGGCTAGACTGGGAGACCCAGTACTTC. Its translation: CASSPPLASGLDWETQYF.

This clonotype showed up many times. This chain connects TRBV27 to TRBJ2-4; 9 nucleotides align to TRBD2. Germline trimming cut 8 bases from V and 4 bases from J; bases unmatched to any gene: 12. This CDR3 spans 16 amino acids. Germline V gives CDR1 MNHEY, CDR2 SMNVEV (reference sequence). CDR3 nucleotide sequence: TGTGCCAGCCATAAGTCGGCTAGCGGGACAAAAAACATTCAGTACTTC. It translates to CASHKSASGTKNIQYF.

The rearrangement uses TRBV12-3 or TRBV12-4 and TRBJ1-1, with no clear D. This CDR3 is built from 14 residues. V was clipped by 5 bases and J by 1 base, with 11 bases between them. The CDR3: CASSAKDGNTEAFF. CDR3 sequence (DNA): TGTGCCAGCAGTGCCAAGGACGGGAACACTGAAGCTTTCTTT.

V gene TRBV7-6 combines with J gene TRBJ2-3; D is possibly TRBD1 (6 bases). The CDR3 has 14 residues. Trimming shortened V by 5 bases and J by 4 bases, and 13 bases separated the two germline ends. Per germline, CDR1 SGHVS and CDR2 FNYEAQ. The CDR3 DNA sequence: TGTGCCAGCAGCCCAGTTCAGGGGTCAGATACGCAGTATTTT. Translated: CASSPVQGSDTQYF.

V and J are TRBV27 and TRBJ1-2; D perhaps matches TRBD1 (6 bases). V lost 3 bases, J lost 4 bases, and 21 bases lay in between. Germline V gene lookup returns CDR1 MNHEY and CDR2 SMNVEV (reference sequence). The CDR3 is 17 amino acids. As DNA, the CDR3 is TGTGCCAGCAGTTTCTCGGGGAGGGGGGATTTTCTCTATGGCTACACCTTC. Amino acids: CASSFSGRGDFLYGYTF.

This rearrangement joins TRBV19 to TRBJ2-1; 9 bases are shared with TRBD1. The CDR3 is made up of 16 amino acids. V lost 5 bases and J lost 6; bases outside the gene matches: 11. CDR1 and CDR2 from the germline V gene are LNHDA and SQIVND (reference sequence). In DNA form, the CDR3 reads TGTGCCAGTAGTTCGATGAGACAGGGGGTATGCAATGAGCAGTTCTTC. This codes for CASSSMRQGVCNEQFF.

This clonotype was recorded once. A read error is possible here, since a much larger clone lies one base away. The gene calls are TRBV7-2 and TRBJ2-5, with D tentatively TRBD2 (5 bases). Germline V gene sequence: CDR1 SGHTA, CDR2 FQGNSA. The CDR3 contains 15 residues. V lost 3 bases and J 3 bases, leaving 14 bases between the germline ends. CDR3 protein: CASSFGGRAEETQYF. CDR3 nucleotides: TGTGCCAGCAGCTTCGGTGGGCGGGCGGAAGAGACCCAGTACTTC.

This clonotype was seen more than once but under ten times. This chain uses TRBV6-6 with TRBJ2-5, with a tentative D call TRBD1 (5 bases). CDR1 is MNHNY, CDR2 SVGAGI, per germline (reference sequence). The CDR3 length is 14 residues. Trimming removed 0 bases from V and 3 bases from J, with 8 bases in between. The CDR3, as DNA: TGTGCCAGCAGTTACTCGTCCAGGGAAGAGACCCAGTACTTC. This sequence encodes CASSYSSREETQYF.

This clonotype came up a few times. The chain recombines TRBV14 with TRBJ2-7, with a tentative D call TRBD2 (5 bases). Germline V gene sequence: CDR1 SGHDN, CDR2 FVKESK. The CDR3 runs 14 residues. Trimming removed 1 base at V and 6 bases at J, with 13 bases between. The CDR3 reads CASSQVGILGEQYF. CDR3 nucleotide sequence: TGTGCCAGCAGCCAAGTCGGGATCCTGGGCGAGCAGTACTTC. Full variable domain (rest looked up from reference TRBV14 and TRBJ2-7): EAGVTQFPSHSVIEKGQTVTLRCDPISGHDNLYWYRRVMGKEIKFLLHFVKESKQDESGMPNNRFLAERTGGTYSTLKVQPAELEDSGVYFCASSQVGILGEQYFGPGTRLTVT.

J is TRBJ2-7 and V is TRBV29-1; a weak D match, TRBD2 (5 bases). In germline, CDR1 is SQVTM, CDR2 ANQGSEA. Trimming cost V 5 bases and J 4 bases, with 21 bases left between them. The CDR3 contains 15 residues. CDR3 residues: CSVKLRLPIGYEQYF. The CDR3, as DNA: TGCAGCGTTAAGCTAAGACTACCCATAGGGTACGAGCAGTACTTC.

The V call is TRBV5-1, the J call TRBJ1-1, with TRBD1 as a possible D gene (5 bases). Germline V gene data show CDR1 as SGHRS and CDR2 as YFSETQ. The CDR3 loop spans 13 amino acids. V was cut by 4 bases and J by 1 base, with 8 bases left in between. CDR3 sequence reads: CASSETANTEAFF. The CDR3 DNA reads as TGCGCCAGCAGCGAGACAGCGAACACTGAAGCTTTCTTT.

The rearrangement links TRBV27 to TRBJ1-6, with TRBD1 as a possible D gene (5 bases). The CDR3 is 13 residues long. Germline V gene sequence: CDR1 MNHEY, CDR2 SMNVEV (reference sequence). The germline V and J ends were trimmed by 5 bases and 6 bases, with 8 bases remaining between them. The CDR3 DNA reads TGTGCCAGCAGTCCTCAGGGTAATTCACCCCTCCACTTT. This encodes CASSPQGNSPLHF.

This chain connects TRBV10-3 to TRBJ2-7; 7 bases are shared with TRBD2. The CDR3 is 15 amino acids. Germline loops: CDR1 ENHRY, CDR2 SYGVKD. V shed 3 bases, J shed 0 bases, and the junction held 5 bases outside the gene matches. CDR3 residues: CAISDLGGSSYEQYF. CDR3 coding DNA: TGTGCCATCAGTGATTTGGGGGGGAGCTCCTACGAGCAGTACTTC.

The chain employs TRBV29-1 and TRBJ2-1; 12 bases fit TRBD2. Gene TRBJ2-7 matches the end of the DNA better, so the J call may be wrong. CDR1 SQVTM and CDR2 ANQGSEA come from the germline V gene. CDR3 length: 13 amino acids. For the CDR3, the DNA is TGCAGCGTGAAAGGACTAGCGGGATACGAGCAGTACTTC. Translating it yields CSVKGLAGYEQYF.

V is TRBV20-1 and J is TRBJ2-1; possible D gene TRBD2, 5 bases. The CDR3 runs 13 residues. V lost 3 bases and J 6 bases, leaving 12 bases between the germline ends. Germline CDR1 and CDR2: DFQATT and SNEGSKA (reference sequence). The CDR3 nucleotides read TGCAGTGCTAGCCTTCTAGGAGGCAATGAGCAGTTCTTC. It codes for CSASLLGGNEQFF.

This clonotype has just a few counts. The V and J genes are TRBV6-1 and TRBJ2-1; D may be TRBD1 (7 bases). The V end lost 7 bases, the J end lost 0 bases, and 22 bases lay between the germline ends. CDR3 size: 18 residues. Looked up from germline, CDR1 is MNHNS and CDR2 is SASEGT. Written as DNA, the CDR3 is TGTGCCAGCACAGGGGGGTCCGGGCGCCCTAGCTCCTACAATGAGCAGTTCTTC. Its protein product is CASTGGSGRPSSYNEQFF.

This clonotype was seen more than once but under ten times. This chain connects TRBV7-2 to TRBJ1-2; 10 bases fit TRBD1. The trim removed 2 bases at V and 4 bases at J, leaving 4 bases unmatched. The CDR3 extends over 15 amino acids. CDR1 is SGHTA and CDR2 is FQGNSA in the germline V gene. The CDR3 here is CASSLPDRGSYGYTF. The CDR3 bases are TGTGCCAGCAGCTTACCGGACAGGGGGAGCTATGGCTACACCTTC. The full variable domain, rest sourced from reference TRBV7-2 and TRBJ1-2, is GAGVSQSPSNKVTEKGKDVELRCDPISGHTALYWYRQSLGQGLEFLIYFQGNSAPDKSGLPSDRFSAERTGGSVSTLTIQRTQQEDSAVYLCASSLPDRGSYGYTFGSGTRLTVV.

CDR3 in DNA: TGTGCCAGCAGTCCCGGACTAGCGGGAGTCTCCTACGAGCAGTACTTC. Encoded protein: CASSPGLAGVSYEQYF. This chain joins TRBV7-6 and TRBJ2-7; 13 nucleotides agree with TRBD2. The germline gives CDR1 SGHVS, CDR2 FNYEAQ. V shed 6 bases, J shed 0 bases, and the junction held 5 bases outside the gene matches. This CDR3 is 16 amino acids long.

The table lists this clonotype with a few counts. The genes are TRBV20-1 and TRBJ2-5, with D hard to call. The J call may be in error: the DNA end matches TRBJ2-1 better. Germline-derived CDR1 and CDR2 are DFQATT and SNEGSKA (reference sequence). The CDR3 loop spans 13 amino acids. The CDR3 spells CSARVKAYNEQFF. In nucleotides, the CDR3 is TGCAGTGCTAGAGTGAAGGCCTACAATGAGCAGTTCTTC.

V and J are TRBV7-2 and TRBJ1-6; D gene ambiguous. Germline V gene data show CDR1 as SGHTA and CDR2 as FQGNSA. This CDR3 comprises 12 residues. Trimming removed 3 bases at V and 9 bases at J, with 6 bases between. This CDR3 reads CASSFPASPLHF. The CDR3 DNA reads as TGTGCCAGCAGCTTTCCCGCTTCACCCCTCCACTTT.

In nucleotides, the CDR3 is TGCAGTGCTGGGCGGGACTACAATGAGCAGTTCTTC. Protein product: CSAGRDYNEQFF. The V gene is TRBV20-1, the J gene TRBJ2-1, with a weak D call TRBD2 (6 bases). CDR1 DFQATT and CDR2 SNEGSKA come from the germline V gene (reference sequence). This CDR3 is 12 amino acids long. The ends were cut back, 5 bases at V and 3 bases at J, with 8 bases in the middle.

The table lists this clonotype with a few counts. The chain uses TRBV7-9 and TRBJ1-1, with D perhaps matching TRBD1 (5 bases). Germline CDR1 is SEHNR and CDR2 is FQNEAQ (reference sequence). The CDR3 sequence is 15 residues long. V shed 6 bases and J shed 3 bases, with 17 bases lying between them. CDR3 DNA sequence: TGTGCCAGCAGAAATGGGGCCGGGACGCACACTGAAGCTTTCTTT. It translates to CASRNGAGTHTEAFF.

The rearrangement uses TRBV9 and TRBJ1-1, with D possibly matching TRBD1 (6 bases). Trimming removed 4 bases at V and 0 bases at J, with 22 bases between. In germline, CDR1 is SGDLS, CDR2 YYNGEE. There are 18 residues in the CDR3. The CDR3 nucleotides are TGTGCCAGCAGCCTGAGTTGGGGGGCGGGGGGTTTGAACACTGAAGCTTTCTTT. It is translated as CASSLSWGAGGLNTEAFF.

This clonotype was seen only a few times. This chain's CDR3 is CASSLSLAELGDKQFF. CDR3 in DNA: TGTGCCAGCAGCTTAAGCCTAGCGGAACTTGGGGATAAGCAGTTCTTC. This chain joins TRBV7-9 and TRBJ2-1, with 7 positions matching TRBD2. With V trimmed by 2 bases and J by 11 bases, 15 bases remained unmatched. The CDR3 is made up of 16 amino acids. Germline V gene lookup returns CDR1 SEHNR and CDR2 FQNEAQ (reference sequence).

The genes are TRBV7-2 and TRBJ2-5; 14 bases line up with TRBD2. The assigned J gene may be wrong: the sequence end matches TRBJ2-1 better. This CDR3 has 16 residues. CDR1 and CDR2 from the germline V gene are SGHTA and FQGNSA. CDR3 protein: CASSPMGLAGVLEQFF. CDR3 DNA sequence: TGTGCCAGCAGCCCGATGGGACTAGCGGGAGTTCTTGAGCAGTTCTTC.

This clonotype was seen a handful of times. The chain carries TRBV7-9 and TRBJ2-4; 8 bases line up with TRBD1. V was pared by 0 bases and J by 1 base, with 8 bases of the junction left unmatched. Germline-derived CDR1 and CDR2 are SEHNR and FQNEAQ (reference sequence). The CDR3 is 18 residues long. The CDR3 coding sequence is TGTGCCAGCAGCTTAGCGGACAGGGTGGACGTGGCCAAAAACATTCAGTACTTC. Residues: CASSLADRVDVAKNIQYF. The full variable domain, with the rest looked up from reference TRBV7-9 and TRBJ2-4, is DTGVSQNPRHKITKRGQNVTFRCDPISEHNRLYWYRQTLGQGPEFLTYFQNEAQLEKSRLLSDRFSAERPKGSFSTLEIQRTEQGDSAMYLCASSLADRVDVAKNIQYFGAGTRLSVL.

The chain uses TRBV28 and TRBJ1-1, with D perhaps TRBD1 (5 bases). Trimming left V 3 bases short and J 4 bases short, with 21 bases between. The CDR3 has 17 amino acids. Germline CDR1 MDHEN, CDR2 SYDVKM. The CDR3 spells CASSFPPMGVGGTEAFF. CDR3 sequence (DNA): TGTGCCAGCAGTTTCCCCCCAATGGGGGTTGGGGGCACTGAAGCTTTCTTT.

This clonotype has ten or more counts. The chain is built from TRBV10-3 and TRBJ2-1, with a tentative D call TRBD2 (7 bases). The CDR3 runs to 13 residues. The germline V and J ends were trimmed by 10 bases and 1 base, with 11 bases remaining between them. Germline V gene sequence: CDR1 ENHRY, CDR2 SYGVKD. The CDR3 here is CATRGLSYNEQFF. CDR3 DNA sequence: TGTGCCACCAGGGGACTATCCTACAATGAGCAGTTCTTC.

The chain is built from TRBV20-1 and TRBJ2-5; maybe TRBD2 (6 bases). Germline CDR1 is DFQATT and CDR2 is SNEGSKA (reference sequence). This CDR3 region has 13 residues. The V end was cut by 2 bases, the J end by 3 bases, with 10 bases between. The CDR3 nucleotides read TGCAGTGCTAGAACCGGGGGAAAAGAGACCCAGTACTTC. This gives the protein CSARTGGKETQYF.

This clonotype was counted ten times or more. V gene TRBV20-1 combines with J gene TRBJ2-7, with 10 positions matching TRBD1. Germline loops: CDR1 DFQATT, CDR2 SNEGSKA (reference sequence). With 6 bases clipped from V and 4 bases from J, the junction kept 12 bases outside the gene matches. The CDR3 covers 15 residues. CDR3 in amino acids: CSAENGQGDSYEQYF. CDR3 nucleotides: TGCAGTGCCGAAAACGGACAGGGGGATTCGTACGAGCAGTACTTC.